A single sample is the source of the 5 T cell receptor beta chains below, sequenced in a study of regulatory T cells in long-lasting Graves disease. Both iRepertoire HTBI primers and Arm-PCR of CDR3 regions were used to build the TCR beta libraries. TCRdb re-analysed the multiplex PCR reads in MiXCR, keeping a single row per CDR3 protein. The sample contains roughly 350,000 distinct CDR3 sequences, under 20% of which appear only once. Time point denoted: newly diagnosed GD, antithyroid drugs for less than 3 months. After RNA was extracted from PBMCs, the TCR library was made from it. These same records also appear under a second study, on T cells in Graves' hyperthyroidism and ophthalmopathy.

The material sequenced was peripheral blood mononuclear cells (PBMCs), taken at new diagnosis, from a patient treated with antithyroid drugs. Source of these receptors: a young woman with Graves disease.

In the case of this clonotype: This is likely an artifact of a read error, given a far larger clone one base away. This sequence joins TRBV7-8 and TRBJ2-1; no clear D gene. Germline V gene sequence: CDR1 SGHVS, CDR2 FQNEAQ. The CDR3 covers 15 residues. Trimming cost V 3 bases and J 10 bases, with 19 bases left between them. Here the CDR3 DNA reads TGTGCCAGCAGCTTCTCCCGCGTGCGGAGCGACGAGCAGTTCTTC. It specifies CASSFSRVRSDEQFF.

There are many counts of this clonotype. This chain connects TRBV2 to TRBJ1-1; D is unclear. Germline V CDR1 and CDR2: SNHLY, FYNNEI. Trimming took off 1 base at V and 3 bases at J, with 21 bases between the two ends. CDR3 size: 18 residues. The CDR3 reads CASSEGELNSKPYTEAFF. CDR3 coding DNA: TGTGCCAGCAGTGAAGGAGAGCTGAACTCGAAACCGTACACTGAAGCTTTCTTT.

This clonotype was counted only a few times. The CDR3 reads CASQDWTARLHTEAFF. CDR3 DNA: TGTGCCAGCCAAGACTGGACGGCAAGGTTACACACTGAAGCTTTCTTT. The gene calls are TRBV28 and TRBJ1-1, with D hard to call. The CDR3 sequence is 16 residues long. Trimming shortened V by 8 bases and J by 3 bases, and 22 bases separated the two germline ends. Germline loops: CDR1 MDHEN, CDR2 SYDVKM. The full variable domain, rest sourced from reference TRBV28 and TRBJ1-1, is DVKVTQSSRYLVKRTGEKVFLECVQDMDHENMFWYRQDPGLGLRLIYFSYDVKMKEKGDIPEGYSVSREKKERFSLILESASTNQTSMYLCASQDWTARLHTEAFFGQGTRLTVV.

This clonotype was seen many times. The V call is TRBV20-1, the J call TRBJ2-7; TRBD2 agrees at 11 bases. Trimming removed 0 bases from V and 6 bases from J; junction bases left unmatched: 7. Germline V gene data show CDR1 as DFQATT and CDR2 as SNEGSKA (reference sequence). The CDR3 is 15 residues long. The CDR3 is CSARDPGTSGREQYF. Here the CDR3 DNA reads TGCAGTGCTAGAGATCCCGGGACTAGCGGACGCGAGCAGTACTTC.

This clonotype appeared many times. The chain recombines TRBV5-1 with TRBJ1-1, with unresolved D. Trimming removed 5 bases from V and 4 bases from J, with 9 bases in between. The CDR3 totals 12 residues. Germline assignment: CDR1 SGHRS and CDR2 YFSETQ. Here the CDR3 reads CASRADFTEAFF. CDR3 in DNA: TGCGCCAGCAGGGCAGATTTCACTGAAGCTTTCTTT.